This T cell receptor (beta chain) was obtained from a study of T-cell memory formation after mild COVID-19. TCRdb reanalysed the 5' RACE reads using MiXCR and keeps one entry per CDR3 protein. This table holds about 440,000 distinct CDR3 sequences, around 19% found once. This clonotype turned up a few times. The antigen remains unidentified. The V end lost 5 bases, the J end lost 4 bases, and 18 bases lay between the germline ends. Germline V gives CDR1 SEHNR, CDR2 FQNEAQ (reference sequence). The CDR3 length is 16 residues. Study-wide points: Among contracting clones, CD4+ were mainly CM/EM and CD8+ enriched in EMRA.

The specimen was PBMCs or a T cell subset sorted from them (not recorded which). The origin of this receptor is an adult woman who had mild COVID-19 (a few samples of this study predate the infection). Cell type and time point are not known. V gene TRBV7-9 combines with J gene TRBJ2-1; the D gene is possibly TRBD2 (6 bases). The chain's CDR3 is CASSPGGRRAYNEQFF. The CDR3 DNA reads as TGTGCCAGCAGCCCTGGTGGGAGGCGGGCGTACAATGAGCAGTTCTTC. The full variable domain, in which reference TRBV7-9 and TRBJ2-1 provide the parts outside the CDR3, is DTGVSQNPRHKITKRGQNVTFRCDPISEHNRLYWYRQTLGQGPEFLTYFQNEAQLEKSRLLSDRFSAERPKGSFSTLEIQRTEQGDSAMYLCASSPGGRRAYNEQFFGPGTRLTVL.